The 22 T cell receptor beta chains below all came from one sample that was sequenced in a study of CD8+ T cells in alopecia areata. The sequencing template was cDNA reverse transcribed from extracted RNA. Some clones are missing from TCRdb's copy, which holds only in-frame ones; the method was immunoSEQ multiplex PCR. The sample lists about 150,000 clones, around 87% occurring once. The input for sequencing was CD8+ T cells sorted from blood, taken at week 0. These TCRs come from a human donor with alopecia areata.

In this sample, this clone turned up once. The CDR3 DNA reads TGCGCCAGCAGCTTGGCTCAGGGGGCCCTCCCAGTCGATGAGCAGTTCTTC. Amino acids: CASSLAQGALPVDEQFF. The rearrangement links TRBV5-1 to TRBJ2-1; TRBD1 aligns across 8 bases. Per the germline V gene, CDR1 is SGHRS and CDR2 is YFSETQ. Losses at the gene ends were 0 bases for V and 8 bases for J; bases not matched to a gene: 13. CDR3 length: 17 amino acids.

The chain uses TRBV6-5 and TRBJ1-2; D perhaps matches TRBD1 (5 bases). V was cut by 6 bases and J by 2 bases, with 10 bases left in between. Per the germline V gene, CDR1 is MNHEY and CDR2 is SVGAGI. CDR3 length: 13 amino acids. Written as DNA, the CDR3 is TGTGCCAGCAGCCTTACAGGCAACTATGGCTACACCTTC. Translation: CASSLTGNYGYTF.

V gene TRBV25-1 combines with J gene TRBJ1-5; TRBD1 matches at 8 bases. V gave up 7 bases and J gave up 8 bases; unmatched junction bases: 16. CDR3 size: 16 residues. The germline V gene encodes CDR1 MGHDK and CDR2 SYGVNS. CDR3 coding DNA: TGTGCCAGCACTCCCAATTACAGGGGGTGGGCAGAGCCCCAGCATTTT. This gives the protein CASTPNYRGWAEPQHF.

The chain is built from TRBV10-3 and TRBJ2-7, with 7 bases identical to TRBD1. V lost 2 bases, J lost 2 bases, and 3 bases stayed unmatched. This CDR3 has 14 residues. CDR1 is ENHRY, CDR2 SYGVKD, per germline. CDR3 sequence (DNA): TGTGCCATCAGTGAGGGACAGGAGACCTACGAGCAGTACTTC. Its protein is CAISEGQETYEQYF.

This clone was seen once. The V call is TRBV7-9, the J call TRBJ2-1; 12 bases line up with TRBD2. The V gene's germline CDR1 is SEHNR and CDR2 FQNEAQ (reference sequence). Losses at the gene ends were 4 bases for V and 6 bases for J; bases not matched to a gene: 7. The CDR3 loop spans 16 amino acids. The CDR3 reads CASSSRTSGTLNEQFF. CDR3 sequence (DNA): TGTGCCAGCAGCTCGAGGACTAGCGGGACACTCAATGAGCAGTTCTTC. Together with reference TRBV7-9 and TRBJ2-1, the CDR3 gives the full variable domain: DTGVSQNPRHKITKRGQNVTFRCDPISEHNRLYWYRQTLGQGPEFLTYFQNEAQLEKSRLLSDRFSAERPKGSFSTLEIQRTEQGDSAMYLCASSSRTSGTLNEQFFGPGTRLTVL.

The chain carries TRBV29-1 and TRBJ2-1; D gene uncertain. The germline V and J ends were trimmed by 5 bases and 5 bases, with 10 bases remaining between them. Germline V CDR1 and CDR2: SQVTM, ANQGSEA. The CDR3 is 12 residues long. The CDR3 region has the DNA TGCAGCGTTTCCGAGAGCAACAATGAGCAGTTCTTC. It encodes CSVSESNNEQFF.

This chain's CDR3 is CASSRLASGYNEQFF. CDR3 DNA: TGTGCCAGCAGTAGACTTGCCAGCGGTTACAATGAGCAGTTCTTC. The chain employs TRBV7-9 and TRBJ2-1; tentative D call: TRBD2 (5 bases). Germline V gene data show CDR1 as SEHNR and CDR2 as FQNEAQ (reference sequence). CDR3 length: 15 residues. The germline V and J ends were trimmed by 6 bases and 4 bases, with 16 bases remaining between them.

The V gene is TRBV9, the J gene TRBJ2-3, with TRBD2 matching over 10 bases. The CDR3 loop spans 16 amino acids. CDR1 is SGDLS, CDR2 YYNGEE, per germline. V shed 2 bases and J 1 base; nucleotides not matched to a gene: 4. CDR3 nucleotides: TGTGCCAGCAGCGTGGGGACTAGCGAACGCACAGATACGCAGTATTTT. This sequence encodes CASSVGTSERTDTQYF.

The genes are TRBV7-9 and TRBJ1-1; 7 bases fit TRBD1. CDR3 length equals 14 residues. V lost 3 bases to trimming and J lost 8 bases; unmatched junction nucleotides: 9. Germline V CDR1 and CDR2: SEHNR, FQNEAQ (reference sequence). CDR3 sequence (DNA): TGTGCCAGCAGCTTTGCCAGGGGGGCAGAAGAAGCTTTCTTT. Amino acid sequence: CASSFARGAEEAFF. The variable domain in full, completed from reference TRBV7-9 and TRBJ1-1, reads DTGVSQNPRHKITKRGQNVTFRCDPISEHNRLYWYRQTLGQGPEFLTYFQNEAQLEKSRLLSDRFSAERPKGSFSTLEIQRTEQGDSAMYLCASSFARGAEEAFFGQGTRLTVV.

About this clone itself: At the DNA level, this CDR3 is encoded by other sequences in the same sample as well. The chain is built from TRBV29-1 and TRBJ2-1; D remains unclear. The CDR3 is 13 residues long. Germline V gives CDR1 SQVTM, CDR2 ANQGSEA. Trimming left V 1 base short and J 1 base short, with 5 bases between. The CDR3 sequence: CSVEAGSYNEQFF. Here the CDR3 DNA reads TGCAGCGTTGAAGCTGGATCCTACAATGAGCAGTTCTTC.

The chain uses TRBV7-9 and TRBJ1-1; the D gene is possibly TRBD1 (5 bases). Trimming removed 8 bases from V and 4 bases from J, with 17 bases in between. The CDR3 is made up of 14 amino acids. Germline CDR1 SEHNR, CDR2 FQNEAQ (reference sequence). The CDR3 DNA sequence: TGTGCCAGCGACGTCGTTGGGGGGAGCACTGAAGCTTTCTTT. Encoded protein: CASDVVGGSTEAFF.

This clone was recorded only once. The CDR3 sequence is CASSLGLGEPSKNIQYF. The DNA for the CDR3 is TGTGCCAGCAGCTTAGGACTTGGGGAACCGTCCAAAAACATTCAGTACTTC. The rearrangement joins TRBV7-9 to TRBJ2-4; no definite D call. CDR3 length: 17 residues. CDR1 is SEHNR, CDR2 FQNEAQ, per germline (reference sequence). V lost 1 base, J lost 2 bases, and 15 bases lay in between.

The chain uses TRBV7-8 and TRBJ1-5; D is perhaps TRBD1 (5 bases). Trimming removed 5 bases from V and 2 bases from J, with 19 bases in between. This CDR3 is 17 amino acids long. Germline CDR1 SGHVS, CDR2 FQNEAQ. CDR3 nucleotides: TGTGCCAGCAGCCGGGGCCCCGGGCATGATGGCAATCAGCCCCAGCATTTT. This sequence encodes CASSRGPGHDGNQPQHF.

The chain joins TRBV13 to TRBJ2-3; TRBD2 is a possible D gene (5 bases). Trimming left V 5 bases short and J 3 bases short, with 18 bases between. The CDR3 totals 16 residues. Germline CDR1 and CDR2: PRHDT and FYEKMQ (reference sequence). As DNA, the CDR3 is TGTGCCAGCAGCCCACGGACCCCGGGGTTGACAGATACGCAGTATTTT. It translates to CASSPRTPGLTDTQYF.

This chain uses TRBV29-1 with TRBJ2-3, with 11 bases that match TRBD2. Germline V gives CDR1 SQVTM, CDR2 ANQGSEA. V gave up 4 bases and J gave up 6 bases; unmatched junction bases: 9. The CDR3 sequence is 15 residues long. The CDR3, as DNA: TGCAGCGTTGGGCAACTAGCGGGGGTCTCTGATACGCAGTATTTT. Translating gives CSVGQLAGVSDTQYF.

This clone was recorded only once. The chain couples TRBV4-2 to TRBJ2-7; TRBD2 agrees at 9 bases. The CDR3 runs 15 residues. With V trimmed by 6 bases and J by 5 bases, 11 bases remained unmatched. Per the germline V gene, CDR1 is LGHNA and CDR2 is YNFKEQ. The CDR3 bases are TGTGCCAGCAGGTTAGCGGGAGATCCCCTGGACGAGCAGTACTTC. Its protein is CASRLAGDPLDEQYF.

V and J are TRBV7-2 and TRBJ2-3; no clear D. V was cut by 2 bases and J by 14 bases, with 17 bases left in between. The CDR3 contains 13 residues. From germline, CDR1 is SGHTA and CDR2 FQGNSA. CDR3: CASSLSSDLHLYF. The CDR3 coding sequence is TGTGCCAGCAGCTTATCCTCCGACCTACATTTGTATTTT.

The chain carries TRBV29-1 and TRBJ2-5; 7 bases match TRBD2. Germline V CDR1 and CDR2: SQVTM, ANQGSEA. The CDR3 extends over 17 amino acids. The V segment lost 2 bases and the J segment 4 bases; nucleotides outside the gene matches: 16. The CDR3: CSVEPEWEGRYLETQYF. CDR3 nucleotide sequence: TGCAGCGTTGAACCCGAGTGGGAGGGCCGTTATTTAGAGACCCAGTACTTC.

The chain uses TRBV7-2 and TRBJ2-3, with 10 positions matching TRBD2. V trimming: 2 bases; J trimming: 2 bases; junction bases outside the gene matches: 4. Looked up from germline, CDR1 is SGHTA and CDR2 is FQGNSA. The CDR3 has 16 amino acids. The CDR3 bases are TGTGCCAGCAGCTTACTAGCGGGGGTTTCCACAGATACGCAGTATTTT. This translates into CASSLLAGVSTDTQYF.

The chain has TRBV4-1 and TRBJ1-5, with D unresolved. Trimming took off 0 bases at V and 0 bases at J, with 12 bases between the two ends. The CDR3 is 17 amino acids. In germline, CDR1 is MGHRA, CDR2 YSYEKL. For the CDR3, the DNA is TGCGCCAGCAGCCAAGATATTCCGGATTATAGCAATCAGCCCCAGCATTTT. This sequence encodes CASSQDIPDYSNQPQHF.

The chain joins TRBV11-2 to TRBJ2-5; D may be TRBD1 or TRBD2 (6 bases each). The CDR3 has 17 amino acids. The germline V and J ends were trimmed by 1 base and 1 base, with 16 bases remaining between them. Looked up from germline, CDR1 is SGHAT and CDR2 is FQNNGV. CDR3 residues: CASSLVSGARLQETQYF. In DNA, the CDR3 is TGTGCCAGCAGCTTAGTGTCGGGGGCGAGACTCCAAGAGACCCAGTACTTC.

The chain carries TRBV29-1 and TRBJ2-3; D not certain. In germline, CDR1 is SQVTM, CDR2 ANQGSEA. This CDR3 comprises 15 residues. V was trimmed by 0 bases and J by 0 bases, leaving 10 bases between them. In DNA form, the CDR3 reads TGCAGCGTTGAAGATCTGGGTGAAAGCACAGATACGCAGTATTTT. Residues: CSVEDLGESTDTQYF.